A selection of T cell receptor beta chains follows, all from one sample in a study of cytotoxic CD8 clonotypes in ibrutinib-treated CLL. Measured with immunoSEQ multiplex PCR; TCRdb has only the in-frame clones, and not every one. Among around 150,000 clones listed, 75% to 85% were seen once. The sample here was PBMCs, taken after 36 months of ibrutinib treatment. All receptors come from a human donor with chronic lymphocytic leukemia. The CDR3 runs from the conserved cysteine through the conserved F or W. Each record gives: clone size, D gene, V gene, J gene, CDR3 DNA, CDR3 protein. The D gene is left open where the match is weak. Not every row has a clone size; where given, it reads once, few, many or a size class.

NA	NA	TRBV30	TRBJ1-1	TGTGCCGGCCAAGCACAGGGCGGGAGTGAAGCTTTCTTT	CAGQAQGGSEAFF
NA	NA	TRBV11-2	TRBJ2-1	TGTGCCAGCAGCTTTGGTAGCAATGAGCAGTTCTTC	CASSFGSNEQFF
NA	NA	TRBV19	TRBJ2-4	TGTGCCAGTAGTATCAGCCTAGCTGTAAACATTCAGTACTTC	CASSISLAVNIQYF
NA	NA	TRBV2	TRBJ2-3	TGTGCCAGCAGTACCCAACCACTAGCACCGGATACAGATACGCAGTATTTT	CASSTQPLAPDTDTQYF
NA	TRBD1	TRBV5-1	TRBJ2-1	TGCGCCAGCAGCTTACAGGGGGGCTCCTACAATGAGCAGTTCTTC	CASSLQGGSYNEQFF
NA	TRBD1	TRBV7-3	TRBJ2-1	TGTGCCAGCAGCCGATGGACAGGTTCCTACAATGAGCAGTTCTTC	CASSRWTGSYNEQFF
NA	NA	TRBV4-1	TRBJ2-7	TGCGCCAGCAGCCCAGATTGGTGGGGGGTAAGGTACTTC	CASSPDWWGVRYF
NA	NA	TRBV11-2	TRBJ2-7	TGTGCCAGCAGCTTAGATCTAATTGGGCAGGTCTCCTCCTACGAGCAGTACTTC	CASSLDLIGQVSSYEQYF
NA	TRBD1	TRBV19	TRBJ1-2	TGTGCCAGTAATATAGGGACAGCTAACTATGGCTACACCTTC	CASNIGTANYGYTF
NA	TRBD1	TRBV23-1	TRBJ1-2	TGCGCCAGCAGTCAATCTACGTGGAGGGGGCGCGACTATGGCTACACCTTC	CASSQSTWRGRDYGYTF
NA	TRBD2	TRBV5-5	TRBJ2-2	TGTGCCAGCAGCTTAGGGACTAGCGGGGTGAACACCGGGGAGCTGTTTTTT	CASSLGTSGVNTGELFF
NA	TRBD1	TRBV6-6	TRBJ1-1	TGTGCCAGCAGTTACGGTAGGACAGGGGGGAACACTGAAGCTTTCTTT	CASSYGRTGGNTEAFF
once	NA	TRBV4-1	TRBJ1-1	TGCGCCAGCAGCCAAGCCCTCGGGCGTGAAGCTTTCTTT	CASSQALGREAFF
NA	TRBD1	TRBV9	TRBJ2-7	TGTGCCAGCAGCCCCCGGGACAGGGCCTACGAGCAGTACTTC	CASSPRDRAYEQYF
NA	TRBD2	TRBV4-2	TRBJ2-3	TGTGCCAGCGAAGCGGGGGGGGTCACAGATACGCAGTATTTT	CASEAGGVTDTQYF
few	TRBD2	TRBV5-6	TRBJ2-7	TGTGCCAGCAGGCCCAAGCGGGAGGGCCTTATCGAGCAGTACTTC	CASRPKREGLIEQYF
NA	NA	TRBV5-5	TRBJ2-5	TGTGCCAGCAGCTTCTACCCGGGGCAAGAGACCCAGTACTTC	CASSFYPGQETQYF
NA	NA	TRBV28	TRBJ1-1	TGTGCCAGCAGGAACTACAGGGTTGGCACTGAAGCTTTCTTT	CASRNYRVGTEAFF
NA	NA	TRBV10-3	TRBJ2-1	TGTGCCATCAACAGGGACCCCTTCAACTCCTACAATGAGCAGTTCTTC	CAINRDPFNSYNEQFF
NA	NA	TRBV11-2	TRBJ1-1	TGTGCCAGCAGATTCGGGGGTGGGTATAGTTACACTGAAGCTTTCTTT	CASRFGGGYSYTEAFF
NA	TRBD1	TRBV30	TRBJ1-2	TGTGCCTGGAGTGATTCGGGACAGGGCTATGGCTACACCTTC	CAWSDSGQGYGYTF
few	NA	TRBV4-2	TRBJ1-1	TGTGCCAGCAGCCGTTCCCTGGGGACGACAGAGAACACTGAAGCTTTCTTT	CASSRSLGTTENTEAFF
once	NA	TRBV19	TRBJ1-1	TGTGCCAGTAGTATAGATCGGACAAAGATGAACACTGAAGCTTTCTTT	CASSIDRTKMNTEAFF
NA	TRBD2	TRBV15	TRBJ2-7	TGTGCCACCAGCAGAGGGGGAGGGATTCGCGAGCAGTACTTC	CATSRGGGIREQYF
NA	TRBD1	TRBV18	TRBJ1-2	TGTGCCAGCTCACCCCTAGCGGACAGGAGCTTCTATGGCTACACCTTC	CASSPLADRSFYGYTF
NA	NA	TRBV10-3	TRBJ1-1	TGTGCCATCAGTGACCCACAGGGTTCGGGGGGCCGGACTGAAGCTTTCTTT	CAISDPQGSGGRTEAFF
NA	NA	TRBV18	TRBJ1-2	TGTGCCAGCTCACCAGTCAGAGCAGCAGCTGGCTACACCTTC	CASSPVRAAAGYTF
once	NA	TRBV7-8	TRBJ2-7	TGTGCCAGCAGCTTAGCGAGGGGAAGCTCCTACGAGCAGTACTTC	CASSLARGSSYEQYF
NA	NA	TRBV27	TRBJ2-7	TGTGCCAGCAGTTTAGGGGGCACACCTGGCGAGCAGTACTTC	CASSLGGTPGEQYF
NA	NA	TRBV5-5	TRBJ2-2	TGTGCCAGCAGCTTGGTGCACACCGGGGAGCTGTTTTTT	CASSLVHTGELFF
NA	NA	TRBV5-6	TRBJ2-3	TGTGCCAGCAGCCTGAGCGGGAGCACAGATACGCAGTATTTT	CASSLSGSTDTQYF
NA	NA	TRBV11-2	TRBJ2-7	TGTGCCAGCAGCTTAGAACAGGGTTTATTCTACGAGCAGTACTTC	CASSLEQGLFYEQYF
once	TRBD2	TRBV6-6	TRBJ2-5	TGTGCCAGCAGTTATCTAGCGGGAGGGGGGCAAGAGACCCAGTACTTC	CASSYLAGGGQETQYF
NA	NA	TRBV7-2	TRBJ2-5	TGTGCCAGCAGTATTGGGGGAACGATGGAGACCCAGTACTTC	CASSIGGTMETQYF
NA	NA	TRBV4-1	TRBJ2-4	TGCGCCAGCAGCCAACCCGCTAGCCCGTGGGCCAAAAACATTCAGTACTTC	CASSQPASPWAKNIQYF
NA	TRBD1	TRBV6-5	TRBJ2-7	TGTGCCAGCAGTTACTCGGGGACAGGGTCAGTTAGGCAGTACTTC	CASSYSGTGSVRQYF
NA	TRBD1	TRBV19	TRBJ2-3	TGTGCCAGTAGTATATCGTCCAGGGGGTTTACCCATACGCAGTATTTT	CASSISSRGFTHTQYF
NA	NA	TRBV15	TRBJ2-5	TGTGCCACCGCTCTGGACACGAGACCGCAAGAGACCCAGTACTTC	CATALDTRPQETQYF
NA	NA	TRBV4-1	TRBJ1-2	TGCGCCAGCAGCCAAAACCTCGGGGGTTTTAACTATGGCTACACCTTC	CASSQNLGGFNYGYTF